These T cell receptor beta chains were read from a single sample in a study of OX40 agonist ivuxolimab in advanced cancers. Profiling relied on immunoSEQ multiplex PCR, and the TCRdb table lists in-frame clones only, not all of them. Seen here are around 67,000 clones, about 80% observed once, and the top ten hold 1.2%. The sequencing used CD4+ or CD8+ T cells sorted from blood, collected in a trial of the OX40 agonist ivuxolimab. These receptors originate from an adult with an advanced solid tumor such as melanoma, head and neck, liver or kidney cancer. Both conserved end residues are part of each CDR3. A D gene is named only where the DNA matches it firmly. Clone size is not always given. Where it is, it says once, few, many or a class for expanded clones.

.,TRBJ2-1,.,TRBV6-1,TGTGCCAGCAGTGAAGCTGGCAATAATGAGCAGTTCTTC,CASSEAGNNEQFF
.,TRBJ2-3,.,TRBV7-8,TGTGCCAGCAGCTTCCGGGCAGATACGCAGTATTTT,CASSFRADTQYF
.,TRBJ1-6,TRBD1,TRBV5-1,TGCGCCAGCAGCTTAGGACAGGCGTCATCACCCCTCCACTTT,CASSLGQASSPLHF
.,TRBJ1-1,.,TRBV18,TGTGCGGGAATAAGGCGGCAGAACACTGAAGCTTTCTTT,CAGIRRQNTEAFF
.,TRBJ2-7,.,TRBV9,TGTGCCAGCAGCGTAGGTCCGGGAGAGGTCTACGAGCAGTACTTC,CASSVGPGEVYEQYF
.,TRBJ2-1,.,TRBV5-1,TGCGCCAGCAGCTTGGCCGAAGGTAGATATCGGTACAATGAGCAGTTCTTC,CASSLAEGRYRYNEQFF
.,TRBJ1-4,.,TRBV4-2,TGTGCCAGCAGCCACGACGGAACCTTTAATGAAAAACTGTTTTTT,CASSHDGTFNEKLFF
.,TRBJ1-2,.,TRBV7-2,TGTGCCAGCAGCATGCGTCTGGGCTACACCTTC,CASSMRLGYTF
.,TRBJ2-5,.,TRBV15,TGTGCCACCAGCAGAGATTACGGAGAGACCCAGTACTTC,CATSRDYGETQYF
.,TRBJ1-2,.,TRBV28,TGTGCCAGCATGGGGGAAGGGTATGGCTACACCTTC,CASMGEGYGYTF
once,TRBJ2-7,.,TRBV6-1,TGTGCCAGCAGTATGGACCGGGGGCTGGGGGAGCAGTACTTC,CASSMDRGLGEQYF
.,TRBJ2-7,.,TRBV2,TGTGCCAGCAGGGGGGTGTGGGGGCCAGGTTACGAGCAGTACTTC,CASRGVWGPGYEQYF
.,TRBJ2-7,.,TRBV5-1,TGCGCCAGCAGCTTGGCCGGGGGATCCTACGAGCAGTACTTC,CASSLAGGSYEQYF
.,TRBJ2-2,TRBD1,TRBV11-1,TGTGCCAGCAGCTTTCTCTTTGGACAGGGAGACACCGGGGAGCTGTTTTTT,CASSFLFGQGDTGELFF
.,TRBJ1-2,.,TRBV5-6,TGTGCCAGCAGCTTCCAGGGGAGGAACTATGGCTACACCTTC,CASSFQGRNYGYTF
once,TRBJ1-2,.,TRBV19,TGTGCCAGTAGTATTGCCCTCGGTGGCTACACCTTC,CASSIALGGYTF
.,TRBJ2-5,TRBD1,TRBV9,TGTGCCAGCAGCGGGACAGGGACGATCGGTGAAGAGACCCAGTACTTC,CASSGTGTIGEETQYF
few,TRBJ1-2,.,TRBV6-1,TGTGCCAGCAGTGAAGCGCTTCGTTCTAACTATGGCTACACCTTC,CASSEALRSNYGYTF
.,TRBJ2-2,TRBD1,TRBV18,TGTGCCAGCTCCCTCGACAGGGTTAACACCGGGGAGCTGTTTTTT,CASSLDRVNTGELFF
few,TRBJ2-2,TRBD1,TRBV7-3,TGTGCCAGCAGGACCGACAGGGAAGGGGAGCTGTTTTTT,CASRTDREGELFF
.,TRBJ1-1,.,TRBV5-4,TGTGCCAGCAGCTTGGAGGGAAACACTGAAGCTTTCTTT,CASSLEGNTEAFF
.,TRBJ1-2,TRBD1,TRBV29-1,TGCAGCGCATCAACTCAGTGGGGGACAGACTATGGCTACACCTTC,CSASTQWGTDYGYTF
.,TRBJ1-2,TRBD1,TRBV7-9,TGTGCCACCCCACCCCTTCAGACAGGGAGGCCCTATGGCTACACCTTC,CATPPLQTGRPYGYTF
.,TRBJ1-5,.,TRBV19,TGTGCCAGTAGTATAAGTAGGGACACAAATCAGCCCCAGCATTTT,CASSISRDTNQPQHF
many,TRBJ1-1,TRBD1,TRBV10-1,TGCGCCAGCGGACAGGGGCAAGTAAAATCTGAAGCTTTCTTT,CASGQGQVKSEAFF
.,TRBJ2-7,TRBD2,TRBV7-8,TGTGCCAGCAGCCTAGCGGAGGGTTTTAGCTCCTACGAGCAGTACTTC,CASSLAEGFSSYEQYF
.,TRBJ2-7,.,TRBV7-2,TGTGCCAGCAGACACCCGAACAGGCTCTACGAGCAGTACTTC,CASRHPNRLYEQYF
.,TRBJ2-6,.,TRBV4-2,TGTGCCAGCAGCCAAGATTTGGCAGGGGCCAACGTCCTGACTTTC,CASSQDLAGANVLTF
.,TRBJ2-7,.,TRBV7-8,TGTGCCAGCAGCTCCCTCTCGAGTTCCTACGAGCAGTACTTC,CASSSLSSSYEQYF
.,TRBJ1-1,.,TRBV9,TGTGCCAGCAGCGTCACAGGGTGGAGGGACACTGAAGCTTTCTTT,CASSVTGWRDTEAFF
.,TRBJ2-7,.,TRBV25-1,TGTGCCAGCAGTGACTCGCGGACTACCGACTACGAGCAGTACTTC,CASSDSRTTDYEQYF
.,TRBJ2-3,.,TRBV5-1,TGCGCCAGCAGCTTGGCAAGCGTCCGGGATACGCAGTATTTT,CASSLASVRDTQYF
.,TRBJ2-3,TRBD2,TRBV6-5,TGTGCCAGCAGTTACTCGTTCGGCGGGGGGACAGATACGCAGTATTTT,CASSYSFGGGTDTQYF
once,TRBJ1-4,.,TRBV11-2,TGTGCCAGCAGCTACAGGATTAATGAAAAACTGTTTTTT,CASSYRINEKLFF
.,TRBJ1-1,.,TRBV18,TGTGCCAGCTCACCCCCTCGTATCAGGGGCACTGAAGCTTTCTTT,CASSPPRIRGTEAFF
.,TRBJ1-2,.,TRBV27,TGTGCCAGCAGCCCAGGACGGGCTAACTATGGCTACACCTTC,CASSPGRANYGYTF
.,TRBJ1-4,TRBD1,TRBV19,TGTGCCACCCCCAACAGGACAGGGGGACCTAATGAAAAACTGTTTTTT,CATPNRTGGPNEKLFF
.,TRBJ2-1,TRBD1,TRBV10-1,TGCGCCAGCAGCATCGGACAGGGATACGACAATGAGCAGTTCTTC,CASSIGQGYDNEQFF
.,TRBJ1-4,.,TRBV6-1,TGTGCCAGCAGTGAAGCGGGACCGGGACCGGCCGAAAAACTGTTTTTT,CASSEAGPGPAEKLFF
.,TRBJ2-2,TRBD2,TRBV4-3,TGCGCCAGCAGCCGGCTAGCGGGGGGACCGGCCAACACCGGGGAGCTGTTTTTT,CASSRLAGGPANTGELFF
.,TRBJ1-3,TRBD1,TRBV9,TGTGCCAGCAGCGCAGATAACAGGGGGACCGGAAACACCATATATTTT,CASSADNRGTGNTIYF
.,TRBJ2-7,TRBD1,TRBV7-2,TGTGCCAGCAGACGGGACAGCGCCTACGAGCAGTACTTC,CASRRDSAYEQYF